This entry concerns a single TCR beta chain. Original processing notes: Estimated nucleated cell counts came from reference gene primer amplification. Produced via immunoSEQ multiplex PCR; TCRdb's table is partial and in-frame only. D and trimming were read from the DNA, whereas the V and J calls and clone size are those reported in that table. The sample lists roughly 150,000 clones; roughly three quarters were seen once. These data belong to a study of blood T cell repertoires in COVID-19. The wider study: T cells, B-cell-depleted T cells, or PBMCs provided the cDNA or gDNA that served as material.

Trimming removed 4 bases from V and 8 bases from J; junction bases left unmatched: 12. This CDR3 is built from 16 residues. CDR1 and CDR2 (germline): LNHNV, YYDKDF (reference sequence). This clonotype was obtained from a man aged 50 to 59 with active or convalescent COVID-19. The chain has TRBV15 and TRBJ2-1; 9 nucleotides line up with TRBD1. Sequenced sample: peripheral blood. The CDR3 here is CATSTKGQGNMDEQFF. CDR3 coding DNA: TGTGCCACCAGCACCAAGGGACAGGGTAATATGGATGAGCAGTTCTTC.